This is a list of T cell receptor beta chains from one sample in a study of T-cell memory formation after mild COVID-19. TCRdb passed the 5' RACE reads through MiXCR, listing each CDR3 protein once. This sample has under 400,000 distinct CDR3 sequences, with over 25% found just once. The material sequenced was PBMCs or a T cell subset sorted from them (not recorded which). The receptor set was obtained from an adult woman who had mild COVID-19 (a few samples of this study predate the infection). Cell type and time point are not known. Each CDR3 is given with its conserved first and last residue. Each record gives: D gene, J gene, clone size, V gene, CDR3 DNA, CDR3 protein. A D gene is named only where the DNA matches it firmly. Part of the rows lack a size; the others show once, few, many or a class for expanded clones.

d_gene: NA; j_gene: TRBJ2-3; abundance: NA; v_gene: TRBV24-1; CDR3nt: TGTGCCACCTCGATCGGGGGCGCAGATACGCAGTATTTT; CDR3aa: CATSIGGADTQYF
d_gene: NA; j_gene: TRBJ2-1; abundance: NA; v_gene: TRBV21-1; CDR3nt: TGTGCCAGCAGCAAAGCAGGCGGGAACACTTTGGATGAGCAGTTCTTC; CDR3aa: CASSKAGGNTLDEQFF
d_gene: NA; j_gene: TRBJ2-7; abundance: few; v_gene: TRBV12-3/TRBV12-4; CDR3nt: TGTGCCAGCAGTCCCGGGACCAACTCCTACGAGCAGTACTTC; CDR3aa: CASSPGTNSYEQYF
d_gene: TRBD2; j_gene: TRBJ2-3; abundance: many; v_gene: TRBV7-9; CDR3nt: TGTGCCAGCACCCCTTGGCGGGGGGGCTCGGATACGCAGTATTTT; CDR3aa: CASTPWRGGSDTQYF
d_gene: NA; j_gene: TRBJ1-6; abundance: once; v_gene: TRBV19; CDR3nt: TGTGCCAGTAGTATTGTGGACTATAATTCACCCCTCCACTTT; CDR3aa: CASSIVDYNSPLHF
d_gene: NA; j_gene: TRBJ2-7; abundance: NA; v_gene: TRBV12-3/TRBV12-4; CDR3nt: TGTGCCAGCAGTCCGATACGGGGTACCTACGAGCAGTACTTC; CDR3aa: CASSPIRGTYEQYF
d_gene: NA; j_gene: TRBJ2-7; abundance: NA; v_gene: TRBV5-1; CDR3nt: TGCGCCAGCAGCTTTGCAGCGGGCTCAACTTACGAGCAGTACTTC; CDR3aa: CASSFAAGSTYEQYF
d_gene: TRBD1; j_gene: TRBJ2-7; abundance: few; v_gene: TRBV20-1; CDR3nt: TGCAGTGCTAGAGATTGGCAGGGGGAGTACGAGCGGTACTTC; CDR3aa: CSARDWQGEYERYF
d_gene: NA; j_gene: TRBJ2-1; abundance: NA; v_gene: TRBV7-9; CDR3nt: TGTGCCGGTACAAATCGCCAGTTCTTC; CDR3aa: CAGTNRQFF
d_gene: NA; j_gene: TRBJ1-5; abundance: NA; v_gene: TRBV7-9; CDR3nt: TGTGCCAGCAGCTTTTCCCCGGATCAGCCCCAGCATTTT; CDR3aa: CASSFSPDQPQHF
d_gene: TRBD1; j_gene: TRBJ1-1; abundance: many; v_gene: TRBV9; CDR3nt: TGTGCCAGCAGCCTCGCGACAGGGGGTCTGAACACTGAAGCTTTCTTT; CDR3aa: CASSLATGGLNTEAFF
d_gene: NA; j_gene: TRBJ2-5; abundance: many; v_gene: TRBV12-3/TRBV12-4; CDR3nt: TGTGCCAGCAGTTTAGTGGGCAGGGGCCAAGAGACCCAGTACTTC; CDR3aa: CASSLVGRGQETQYF
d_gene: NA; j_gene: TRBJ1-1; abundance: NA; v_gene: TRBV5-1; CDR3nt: TGCGCCAGCAGCTTGAGGCCGGCCACTGAAGCTTTCTTT; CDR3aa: CASSLRPATEAFF
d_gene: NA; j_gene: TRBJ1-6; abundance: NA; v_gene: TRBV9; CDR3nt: TGTGCCAGCAGCGTAGCGTTCAGTTCACCCCTCCACTTT; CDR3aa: CASSVAFSSPLHF
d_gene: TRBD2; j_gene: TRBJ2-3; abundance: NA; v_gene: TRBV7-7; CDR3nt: TGTGCTAGCAGCCCTGTGCTAGCGGGAGCAGATACGCAGTATTTT; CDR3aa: CASSPVLAGADTQYF
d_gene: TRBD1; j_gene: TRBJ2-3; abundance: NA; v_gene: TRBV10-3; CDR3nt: TGTGCCACCAAAGGACAGGACACAGATACGCAGTATTTT; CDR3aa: CATKGQDTDTQYF
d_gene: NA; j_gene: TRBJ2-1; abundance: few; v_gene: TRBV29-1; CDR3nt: TGCAGCGGGTTTAGGGAGTCCTACAATGAGCAGTTCTTC; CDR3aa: CSGFRESYNEQFF
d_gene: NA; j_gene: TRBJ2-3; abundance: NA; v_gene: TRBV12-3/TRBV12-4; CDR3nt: TGTGCCAGCAGTTTAGCGCGACTTTTTACAGATACGCAGTATTTT; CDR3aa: CASSLARLFTDTQYF
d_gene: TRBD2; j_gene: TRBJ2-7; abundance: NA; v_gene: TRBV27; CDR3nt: TGTGCCAGCAGTTTCCGCGGGAGGGCCTACGAGCAGTACTTC; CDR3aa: CASSFRGRAYEQYF
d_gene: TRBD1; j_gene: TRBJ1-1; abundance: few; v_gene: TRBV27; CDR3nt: TGTGCCAGCAGTTTACGACAGGGGGCCATGAACACTGAAGCTTTCTTT; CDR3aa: CASSLRQGAMNTEAFF
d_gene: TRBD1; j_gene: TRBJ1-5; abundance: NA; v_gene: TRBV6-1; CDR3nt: TGTGCCAGCAGTGACCGGGACAGGGTACAGCCCCAGCATTTT; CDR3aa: CASSDRDRVQPQHF
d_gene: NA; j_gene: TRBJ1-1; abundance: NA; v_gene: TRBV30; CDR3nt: TGTGCCTGGGACGAAGGGGTCTACACTGAAGCTTTCTTT; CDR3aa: CAWDEGVYTEAFF
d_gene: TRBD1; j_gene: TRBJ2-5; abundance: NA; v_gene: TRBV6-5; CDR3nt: TGTGCCAGCAGCCTGGGGACAGAACAAGAGACCCAGTACTTC; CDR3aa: CASSLGTEQETQYF
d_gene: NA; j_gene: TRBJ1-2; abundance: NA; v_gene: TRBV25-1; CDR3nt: TGTGCCAGCAGTGACGACGTTACAAGCCTTGGCTACACCTTC; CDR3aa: CASSDDVTSLGYTF
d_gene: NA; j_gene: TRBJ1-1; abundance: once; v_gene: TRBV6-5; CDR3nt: TGTGCCAGCAGTTACCCGTCCCTGAAACAGGGTAACACTGAAGCTTTCTTT; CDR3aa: CASSYPSLKQGNTEAFF
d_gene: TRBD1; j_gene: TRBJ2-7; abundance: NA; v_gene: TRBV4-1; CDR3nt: TGCGCCAGCAGCCAAGTCCCAGGGACAGGGGGCTACGAGCAGTACTTC; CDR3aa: CASSQVPGTGGYEQYF
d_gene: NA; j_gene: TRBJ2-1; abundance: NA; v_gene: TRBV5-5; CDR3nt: TGTGCCAGCAGCTTAACCGCCCTTGCCGCCCTTGCCGACGTAAGGGCCAATGAGCAGTTCTTC; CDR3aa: CASSLTALAALADVRANEQFF
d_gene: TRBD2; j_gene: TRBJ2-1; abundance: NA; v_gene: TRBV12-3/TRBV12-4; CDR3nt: TGTGCCAGCAGGACTAGCGGGGACTACAATGAGCAGTTCTTC; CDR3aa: CASRTSGDYNEQFF
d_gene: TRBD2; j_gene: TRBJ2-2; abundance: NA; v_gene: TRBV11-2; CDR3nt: TGTGCCAGCAGCCTGGGACTAGCGGACCTCCCAGGCGGGGAGCTGTTTTTT; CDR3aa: CASSLGLADLPGGELFF
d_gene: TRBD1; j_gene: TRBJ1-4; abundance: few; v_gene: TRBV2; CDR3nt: TGTGCCAGCAGTGAACTAGGTACAGGGACAGGTGAAAAACTGTTTTTT; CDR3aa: CASSELGTGTGEKLFF
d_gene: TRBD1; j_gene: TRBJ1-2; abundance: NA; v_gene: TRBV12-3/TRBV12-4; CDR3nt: TGTGCCAGCAGTTTGAGTAACAGGGGAGGACATGGCTACACCTTC; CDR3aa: CASSLSNRGGHGYTF
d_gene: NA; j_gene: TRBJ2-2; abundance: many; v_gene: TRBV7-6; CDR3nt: TGTGCCAGCAGCTTAGCGCCGGGGGCGAACACCGGGGAGCTGTTTTTT; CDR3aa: CASSLAPGANTGELFF
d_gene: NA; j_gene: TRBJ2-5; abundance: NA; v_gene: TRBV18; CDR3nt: TGTGCCAGCTCGCCAGGGCTCCCCATCCAAGAGACCCAGTACTTC; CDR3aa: CASSPGLPIQETQYF
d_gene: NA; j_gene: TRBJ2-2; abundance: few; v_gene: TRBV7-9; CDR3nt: TGTGCCAGCAGCCCCCCACGGGACGGTAGGGCCGGGGAGCTGTTTTTT; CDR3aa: CASSPPRDGRAGELFF
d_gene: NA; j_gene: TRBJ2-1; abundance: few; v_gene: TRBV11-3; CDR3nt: TGTGCCAGCAGCCCGATCGGACGGCTGAGTAATGAGCAGTTCTTC; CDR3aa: CASSPIGRLSNEQFF
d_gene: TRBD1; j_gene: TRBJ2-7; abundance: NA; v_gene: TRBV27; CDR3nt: TGTGCCAGCAGTTTAGGACAGGGGCCCGAGCAGTACTTC; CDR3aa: CASSLGQGPEQYF
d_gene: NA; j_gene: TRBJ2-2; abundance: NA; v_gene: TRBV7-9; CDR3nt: TGTGCCAGCAGCTACAGCCCTAGCCCCGGGGAGCTGTTTTTT; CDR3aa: CASSYSPSPGELFF
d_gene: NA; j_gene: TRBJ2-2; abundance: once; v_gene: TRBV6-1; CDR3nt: TGTGCCAGCGCCTGGACAGCGAACACCGGGGAGCTGTTTTTT; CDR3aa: CASAWTANTGELFF
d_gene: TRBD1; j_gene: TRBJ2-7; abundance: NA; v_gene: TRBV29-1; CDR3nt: TGCAGCGCTGGAGCTACAGGGGGCGACGAGCAGTACTTC; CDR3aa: CSAGATGGDEQYF
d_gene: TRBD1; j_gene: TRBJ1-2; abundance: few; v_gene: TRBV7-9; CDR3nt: TGTGCCAGCAGCGCACCCCCCCCAACAGGGGTCGGTGGCTACACCTTC; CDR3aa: CASSAPPPTGVGGYTF
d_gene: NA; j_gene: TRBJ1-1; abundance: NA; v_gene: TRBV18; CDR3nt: TGTGCCAGCTCACCAGCAGGACTGAACACTGAAGCTTTCTTT; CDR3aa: CASSPAGLNTEAFF
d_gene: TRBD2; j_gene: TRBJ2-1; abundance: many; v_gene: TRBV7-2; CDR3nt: TGTGCCAGCAGCACCGGGACTAGCGGATACAATGAGCAGTTCTTC; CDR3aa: CASSTGTSGYNEQFF